Shown below are 3 T cell receptor beta chains from a single sample sequenced in a study of T cell repertoires in cytomegalovirus infection. The antigens of these receptors remain unknown. TCRdb re-analysed the reads in MiXCR, keeping a single row per CDR3 protein. The repertoire holds tens of thousands of distinct CDR3 sequences, with roughly a quarter as singletons. Sequencing was performed on CD8+ T cells from cultured PBMCs, taken from culture after CMV antigen stimulation. The receptors shown here come from a human donor in good health (CMV status not recorded). Some clones in this sample may be carry-over from other donors' samples.

The rearrangement uses TRBV7-9 and TRBJ2-1, with unresolved D. This CDR3 has 13 residues. V lost 1 base, J lost 8 bases, and 9 bases lay in between. Germline V gene lookup returns CDR1 SEHNR and CDR2 FQNEAQ (reference sequence). CDR3 residues: CASSLVVLDEQFF. The CDR3 nucleotides are TGTGCCAGCAGCTTAGTCGTTCTTGATGAGCAGTTCTTC.

This clonotype occurred a few times. The gene calls are TRBV6-1 and TRBJ1-2; weak D call: TRBD1 (6 bases). In germline, CDR1 is MNHNS, CDR2 SASEGT. The CDR3 has 14 amino acids. The V and J ends lost 2 bases and 3 bases respectively, with 10 bases between them. CDR3 residues: CASSETGADYGYTF. Here the CDR3 DNA reads TGTGCCAGCAGTGAAACGGGGGCCGACTATGGCTACACCTTC.

The sample holds a few counts of this clonotype. J is TRBJ2-3 and V is TRBV12-3 or TRBV12-4; 11 bases fit TRBD2. V lost 3 bases, J lost 5 bases, and 4 bases stayed unmatched. The length of the CDR3 is 15 residues. For the CDR3, the DNA is TGTGCCAGCAGTTTGCCTAGCGGGGGGTTAGATACGCAGTATTTT. The encoded protein is CASSLPSGGLDTQYF.